What follows is one T cell receptor beta chain and its context. What it recognizes is unknown. These data belong to a study of PD-1 blockade in classical Hodgkin lymphoma. Study-level findings and limits: Repertoires differed for reasons still undefined, possibly disease activity or prior therapy. CD4+ TCR diversity, unlike CD8+, rose significantly by C4D1.

The length of the CDR3 is 18 residues. With 0 bases clipped from V and 3 bases from J, the junction kept 10 bases outside the gene matches. Per germline, CDR1 SGHNT and CDR2 YYREEE (reference sequence). There was relapse after autologous stem cell transplantation in every patient, and there was variation in brentuximab vedotin exposure. TCRdb's table, derived via immunoSEQ multiplex PCR, lists solely in-frame clones and lacks some. The top ten clones hold more than 7.5% of a sample with about 60,000 clones, about 92% of them seen once. The receptor comes from a human donor with classical Hodgkin lymphoma. The chain combines TRBV5-4 with TRBJ2-2, with 8 bases aligning to TRBD2. Sequenced here: peripheral blood mononuclear cells (PBMCs), sampled at baseline. The CDR3 loop reads CASSLEGLVRKDTGELFF. CDR3 coding DNA: TGTGCCAGCAGCTTGGAGGGACTAGTAAGGAAGGACACCGGGGAGCTGTTTTTT.